Below, 16 T cell receptor beta chains from the same sample are listed, as sequenced in a study of regulatory T cells in long-lasting Graves disease. Time point denoted: newly diagnosed GD, antithyroid drugs for less than 3 months. The TCR library used RNA extracted from PBMCs. Arm-PCR with iRepertoire HTBI primers amplified the CDR3 regions for these TCR beta libraries. MiXCR was run by TCRdb on the multiplex PCR reads, yielding one entry per CDR3 protein. The sample records hundreds of thousands of distinct CDR3 sequences, about 16% being singletons. The same data also contributed to another study, on T cells in Graves' hyperthyroidism and ophthalmopathy.

The material was peripheral blood mononuclear cells (PBMCs), obtained at new diagnosis, from a patient treated with antithyroid drugs. All receptors derive from a man younger than 35 with Graves disease.

This clonotype was seen only a few times. The rearrangement joins TRBV12-3 or TRBV12-4 to TRBJ1-1; a possible D gene is TRBD1 (6 bases). Between the trimmed V and J ends, which lost 8 bases and 3 bases, there was a span of 13 bases. This CDR3 spans 13 amino acids. CDR3 loop: CASGWAGDTEAFF. CDR3 bases: TGTGCCAGCGGATGGGCAGGGGACACTGAAGCTTTCTTT.

A remark on this clonotype: Given a far larger clone just one base away, this is likely a sequencing read error. The chain links TRBV27 to TRBJ2-1, with 7 bases identical to TRBD1. This CDR3 is built from 16 residues. After removal of 6 bases from V and 10 bases from J, the junction contained 18 bases not matched to a gene. Germline loops: CDR1 MNHEY, CDR2 SMNVEV (reference sequence). The DNA for the CDR3 is TGTGCCAGCAGACTCCTTGTCGCCGCACAGGGGCACGAGCAGTTCTTC. This encodes CASRLLVAAQGHEQFF.

This clonotype was seen a few times. J is TRBJ2-2 and V is TRBV14, with D possibly matching TRBD2 (5 bases). CDR3 length: 15 residues. Germline V gene lookup returns CDR1 SGHDN and CDR2 FVKESK. V lost 5 bases and J lost 4, with 14 bases in between. In DNA, the CDR3 is TGTGCCAGCAGCGCAAGACGCGGAGGCACCGGGGAGCTGTTTTTT. Protein sequence: CASSARRGGTGELFF.

The chain joins TRBV12-3 or TRBV12-4 to TRBJ2-6; perhaps TRBD2 as D (6 bases). V was trimmed by 3 bases and J by 3 bases, leaving 21 bases between them. The CDR3 length is 19 residues. The CDR3 spells CASSLPGDYPYLGANVLTF. CDR3 coding DNA: TGTGCCAGCAGTTTGCCGGGAGACTATCCTTACCTTGGGGCCAACGTCCTGACTTTC.

This clonotype was seen a few times. This chain joins TRBV12-3 or TRBV12-4 and TRBJ2-7; TRBD2 agrees at 9 bases. The CDR3 is 15 amino acids. V shed 5 bases, J shed 2 bases, and the junction held 7 bases outside the gene matches. The CDR3, as DNA: TGTGCCAGCAGTATGGGGACTAGCTTCGCCTACGAGCAGTACTTC. It yields the protein CASSMGTSFAYEQYF.

The chain employs TRBV9 and TRBJ1-4; D possibly corresponds to TRBD1 (6 bases). The CDR3 contains 15 residues. Germline CDR1 reads SGDLS; CDR2 reads YYNGEE. Trimming pared 3 bases from V and 4 bases from J, leaving 13 bases between. This chain's CDR3 is CASSEADRVNEKLFF. Written as DNA, the CDR3 is TGTGCCAGCAGCGAGGCGGACAGAGTTAATGAAAAACTGTTTTTT.

This clonotype was observed many times. The rearrangement joins TRBV7-9 to TRBJ1-1, with 10 bases fitting TRBD1. The CDR3 runs 15 residues. Germline CDR1 is SEHNR and CDR2 is FQNEAQ (reference sequence). V was clipped by 5 bases and J by 0 bases; unmatched bases: 3. Here the CDR3 reads CASSVGQGVNTEAFF. In DNA, the CDR3 is TGTGCCAGCAGCGTCGGACAGGGGGTGAACACTGAAGCTTTCTTT.

This clonotype has a handful of counts. This chain uses TRBV7-2 with TRBJ1-5; 12 bases map to TRBD1. CDR3 length equals 16 residues. The J segment lost 5 bases and the V segment lost 4 bases, leaving 6 bases of the junction unmatched. Germline-derived CDR1 and CDR2 are SGHTA and FQGNSA. This CDR3 reads CASSWGTGGVYQPQHF. The CDR3, as DNA: TGTGCCAGCAGCTGGGGGACAGGGGGCGTTTATCAGCCCCAGCATTTT.

The table lists this clonotype with a few counts. Germline and junction disagree at one end, which may indicate a read error. The chain carries TRBV19 and TRBJ2-2; no clear D gene. Germline V gene sequence: CDR1 LNHDA, CDR2 SQIVND (reference sequence). This CDR3 spans 14 amino acids. CDR3: CATGAGLNTRELFF. DNA of the CDR3: TGTGCCACCGGCGCCGGGCTAAACACCAGGGAGCTGTTTTTT.

Many counts were recorded for this clonotype. The CDR3 sequence: CAWSPVEGPTEAFF. CDR3 nucleotides: TGTGCCTGGAGCCCCGTGGAGGGTCCCACTGAAGCTTTCTTT. The chain has TRBV30 and TRBJ1-1; D gene ambiguous. The CDR3 sequence is 14 residues long. CDR1 and CDR2 from the germline V gene are GTSNPN and SVGIG (reference sequence). V lost 3 bases, J lost 4 bases, and 15 bases lay in between.

With regard to this clonotype: One end of the junction does not line up with germline, which may come from a read error. As DNA, the CDR3 is TGTGCCAGCAGCCCCCACGCAGGGGCCCATCGGGAGACCCAGCACTTC. Translation gives CASSPHAGAHRETQHF. The chain has TRBV2 and TRBJ2-5; the D call may be TRBD1 or TRBD2 (6 bases each). The germline V gene has CDR1 SNHLY and CDR2 FYNNEI. This CDR3 has 16 amino acids. Combining the CDR3 with reference TRBV2 and TRBJ2-5 gives the whole variable domain EPEVTQTPSHQVTQMGQEVILRCVPISNHLYFYWYRQILGQKVEFLVSFYNNEISEKSEIFDDQFSVERPDGSNFTLKIRSTKLEDSAMYFCASSPHAGAHRETQHFGPGTRLLVL.

Of note for this clonotype: A far larger clone is just one base off, so this is likely a read error. The rearrangement joins TRBV28 to TRBJ1-5; D might be TRBD1 (5 bases). The CDR3 contains 15 residues. V lost 3 bases and J lost 1, with 10 bases in between. The germline V gene encodes CDR1 MDHEN and CDR2 SYDVKM. The CDR3 here is CASSLGGPSNQPQHF. CDR3 DNA: TGTGCCAGCAGTTTGGGGGGACCGAGCAATCAGCCCCAGCATTTT. The full variable domain, rest sourced from reference TRBV28 and TRBJ1-5, is DVKVTQSSRYLVKRTGEKVFLECVQDMDHENMFWYRQDPGLGLRLIYFSYDVKMKEKGDIPEGYSVSREKKERFSLILESASTNQTSMYLCASSLGGPSNQPQHFGDGTRLSIL.

This clonotype was found a few times. The chain is built from TRBV5-1 and TRBJ2-2; D might be TRBD1 or TRBD2, each matching 5 bases. V shed 0 bases and J shed 7 bases, with 7 bases lying between them. Germline CDR1 reads SGHRS; CDR2 reads YFSETQ. This CDR3 spans 13 amino acids. Written as DNA, the CDR3 is TGCGCCAGCAGCTTGGATGGGGGCGGGGAGCTGTTTTTT. Translation gives CASSLDGGGELFF. Full variable domain (outside the CDR3, taken from reference TRBV5-1 and TRBJ2-2): KAGVTQTPRYLIKTRGQQVTLSCSPISGHRSVSWYQQTPGQGLQFLFEYFSETQRNKGNFPGRFSGRQFSNSRSEMNVSTLELGDSALYLCASSLDGGGELFFGEGSRLTVL.

The chain recombines TRBV5-1 with TRBJ2-5; D perhaps matches TRBD1 (5 bases). V gave up 3 bases and J gave up 0 bases, with 6 bases separating them. Germline V gives CDR1 SGHRS, CDR2 YFSETQ. This CDR3 is built from 13 residues. The CDR3 DNA reads TGCGCCAGCAGCTGGGGCCACCAAGAGACCCAGTACTTC. It is translated as CASSWGHQETQYF.

This clonotype has ten or more counts. The chain couples TRBV18 to TRBJ1-2, with D perhaps matching TRBD1 (6 bases). The CDR3 is made up of 13 amino acids. V was shortened by 2 bases and J by 6 bases, with 10 bases between the two germline ends. Germline CDR1 is KGHSH and CDR2 is LQKENI. CDR3 sequence reads: CASSPSQGHGYTF. CDR3 bases: TGTGCCAGCTCACCAAGCCAGGGGCATGGCTACACCTTC.

This clonotype appeared many times. CDR3 sequence reads: CASSVAGGIEQYF. The CDR3 DNA reads TGTGCCAGCAGCGTAGCGGGAGGAATCGAGCAGTACTTC. The V call is TRBV28, the J call TRBJ2-7; 10 nucleotides agree with TRBD2. Germline loops: CDR1 MDHEN, CDR2 SYDVKM. Germline trimming cut 6 bases from V and 6 bases from J; bases unmatched to any gene: 5. The CDR3 runs 13 residues.